The next 19 T cell receptor beta chains were all read from a single sample in a study of control samples from healthy donors and cancer patients. Data came from immunoSEQ multiplex PCR; TCRdb stores just in-frame clones and leaves some out. The sample has 130,000 or so clones, around 92% seen once. Sequencing used PBMCs. Every receptor here comes from a man aged 45-60 years with head and neck cancer.

J is TRBJ2-7 and V is TRBV13; the D gene is possibly TRBD1 (5 bases). Germline assignment: CDR1 PRHDT and CDR2 FYEKMQ (reference sequence). V was cut by 2 bases and J by 4 bases, with 18 bases left in between. The CDR3 contains 16 residues. The CDR3, as DNA: TGTGCCAGCAGCTTACTTAATAGGGGTCGGCAATACGAGCAGTACTTC. Protein: CASSLLNRGRQYEQYF. The full variable domain, with the rest looked up from reference TRBV13 and TRBJ2-7, is AAGVIQSPRHLIKEKRETATLKCYPIPRHDTVYWYQQGPGQDPQFLISFYEKMQSDKGSIPDRFSAQQFSDYHSELNMSSLELGDSALYFCASSLLNRGRQYEQYFGPGTRLTVT.

V and J are TRBV7-6 and TRBJ2-1; 9 positions match TRBD2. Germline CDR1 reads SGHVS; CDR2 reads FNYEAQ. V dropped 5 bases and J dropped 2; count of bases not matched to a gene: 7. The CDR3 sequence is 16 residues long. The CDR3 nucleotides are TGTGCCAGCAGCGAAAGACTAGCGGCCACCTACAATGAGCAGTTCTTC. It encodes CASSERLAATYNEQFF.

This chain joins TRBV13 and TRBJ2-1, with D possibly matching TRBD2 (6 bases). The germline V gene has CDR1 PRHDT and CDR2 FYEKMQ (reference sequence). CDR3 length: 14 amino acids. V was cut by 3 bases and J by 1 base, with 7 bases left in between. This chain's CDR3 is CASSLGGSYNEQFF. The CDR3 nucleotides read TGTGCCAGCAGCTTGGGGGGTTCCTACAATGAGCAGTTCTTC.

The chain joins TRBV2 to TRBJ2-3, with D possibly being TRBD2 (6 bases). Trimming shortened V by 2 bases and J by 5 bases, and 17 bases separated the two germline ends. The germline V gene encodes CDR1 SNHLY and CDR2 FYNNEI. The CDR3 is 16 residues long. The CDR3 DNA reads TGTGCCAGCAGTGAAAAGGTGTGGGAGGTGCGAGATACGCAGTATTTT. It encodes CASSEKVWEVRDTQYF.

The V call is TRBV3-1 (or the pseudogene TRBV3-2), the J call TRBJ1-4; 7 positions agree with TRBD1. Trimming removed 4 bases from V and 8 bases from J; junction bases left unmatched: 4. The germline V gene encodes CDR1 LGHDT and CDR2 YNNKEL (reference sequence). The CDR3 runs 13 residues. The CDR3 sequence: CASSRQGGEKLFF. The CDR3 DNA reads TGTGCCAGCAGCCGACAGGGTGGCGAAAAACTGTTTTTT.

This clone was seen once. The genes are TRBV7-2 and TRBJ2-3; D may be TRBD2 (7 bases). CDR1 and CDR2 from the germline V gene are SGHTA and FQGNSA. The germline V and J ends were trimmed by 2 bases and 3 bases, with 12 bases remaining between them. CDR3 length: 15 residues. The CDR3 spells CASSLWTRGTDTQYF. CDR3 DNA: TGTGCCAGCAGCTTATGGACTAGGGGGACAGATACGCAGTATTTT.

V and J are TRBV10-1 and TRBJ2-1, with unresolved D. CDR3 length: 13 residues. Deletions cut 2 bases from V and 10 bases from J, with 12 bases between. Germline CDR1 and CDR2: WNHNN and SYGVQD (reference sequence). The CDR3 region has the DNA TGCGCCAGCAGTGAGGGGCAGACTTACGAGCAGTTCTTC. This encodes CASSEGQTYEQFF.

This clone was seen a single time. This chain uses TRBV6-6 with TRBJ2-7; the D is unclear. V was cut by 0 bases and J by 0 bases, with 6 bases left in between. CDR3 length equals 14 residues. Germline V gene sequence: CDR1 MNHNY, CDR2 SVGAGI (reference sequence). CDR3 sequence (DNA): TGTGCCAGCAGTTACTCGGAAGGCTCCTACGAGCAGTACTTC. Translating gives CASSYSEGSYEQYF.

The gene calls are TRBV7-9 and TRBJ1-1; D perhaps matches TRBD1 (6 bases). V was clipped by 5 bases and J by 7 bases, with 14 bases between them. This CDR3 spans 13 amino acids. Germline lookup yields CDR1 SEHNR and CDR2 FQNEAQ (reference sequence). The CDR3 bases are TGTGCCAGCAGCATTTCAGGGGAGGTTGAAGCTTTCTTT. Amino acid sequence: CASSISGEVEAFF. The full variable domain, rest sourced from reference TRBV7-9 and TRBJ1-1, is DTGVSQNPRHKITKRGQNVTFRCDPISEHNRLYWYRQTLGQGPEFLTYFQNEAQLEKSRLLSDRFSAERPKGSFSTLEIQRTEQGDSAMYLCASSISGEVEAFFGQGTRLTVV.

The chain carries TRBV5-1 and TRBJ1-6; 8 bases are shared with TRBD1. CDR3 length: 15 amino acids. Germline assignment: CDR1 SGHRS and CDR2 YFSETQ. Losses at the gene ends were 2 bases for V and 6 bases for J; bases not matched to a gene: 4. This chain's CDR3 is CASSFEGQVNSPLHF. CDR3 DNA: TGCGCCAGCAGCTTTGAGGGACAGGTTAATTCACCCCTCCACTTT.

The V call is TRBV7-2, the J call TRBJ2-3; TRBD2 agrees at 7 bases. The V gene end was trimmed by 2 bases and the J gene end by 2 bases; junction bases not matched to a gene: 13. The CDR3 spans 18 residues. Germline CDR1 reads SGHTA; CDR2 reads FQGNSA. The CDR3 DNA follows: TGTGCCAGCAGCTTAATGGGTTGGGGCGGGAGTTCCACAGATACGCAGTATTTT. Protein sequence: CASSLMGWGGSSTDTQYF. Drawing the rest from reference TRBV7-2 and TRBJ2-3, the complete variable domain is GAGVSQSPSNKVTEKGKDVELRCDPISGHTALYWYRQSLGQGLEFLIYFQGNSAPDKSGLPSDRFSAERTGGSVSTLTIQRTQQEDSAVYLCASSLMGWGGSSTDTQYFGPGTRLTVL.

This chain connects TRBV6-5 to TRBJ2-1; the D gene is possibly TRBD2 (6 bases). The V and J ends lost 6 bases and 2 bases respectively, with 14 bases between them. This CDR3 spans 15 amino acids. Germline loops: CDR1 MNHEY, CDR2 SVGAGI. Here the CDR3 DNA reads TGTGCCAGCAGCTTCGGGACTGGGCCCTACAATGAGCAGTTCTTC. Its protein is CASSFGTGPYNEQFF.

The chain joins TRBV11-2 to TRBJ2-1; TRBD2 might be the D (5 bases). V was clipped by 5 bases and J by 8 bases, with 7 bases between them. Germline-derived CDR1 and CDR2 are SGHAT and FQNNGV. The CDR3 has 11 residues. CDR3 sequence: CASSPRDEQFF. CDR3 DNA sequence: TGTGCCAGCAGCCCGCGGGATGAGCAGTTCTTC. The complete variable domain, with remaining parts taken from reference TRBV11-2 and TRBJ2-1, reads EAGVAQSPRYKIIEKRQSVAFWCNPISGHATLYWYQQILGQGPKLLIQFQNNGVVDDSQLPKDRFSAERLKGVDSTLKIQPAKLEDSAVYLCASSPRDEQFFGPGTRLTVL.

This chain uses TRBV18 with TRBJ2-5; 8 bases are shared with TRBD1. Trimming took 5 bases from V and 4 from J; bases not matched to a gene: 3. Germline V gene lookup returns CDR1 KGHSH and CDR2 LQKENI. CDR3 length equals 13 residues. CDR3 sequence (DNA): TGTGCCAGCTCAGGACAGGGTCCAGAGACCCAGTACTTC. Protein product: CASSGQGPETQYF.

The chain recombines TRBV2 with TRBJ1-1, with 7 bases lining up with TRBD1. V lost 6 bases, J lost 1 base, and 2 bases stayed unmatched. The germline CDR1 and CDR2 sequences are SNHLY and FYNNEI. CDR3 length: 13 amino acids. The CDR3 reads CASSGDRNTEAFF. The CDR3 DNA reads as TGTGCCAGCAGCGGGGACAGGAACACTGAAGCTTTCTTT.

V and J are TRBV5-4 and TRBJ2-3, with D perhaps matching TRBD1 (6 bases). The V end lost 5 bases, the J end lost 6 bases, and 13 bases lay between the germline ends. From germline, CDR1 is SGHNT and CDR2 YYREEE (reference sequence). The CDR3 totals 13 residues. The CDR3 region is CASRTTGKDTQYF. DNA for the CDR3: TGTGCCAGCAGAACTACAGGGAAGGATACGCAGTATTTT.

The V and J genes are TRBV6-2 or TRBV6-3 and TRBJ2-7; TRBD1 matches at 7 bases. The CDR3 consists of 14 residues. V shed 4 bases and J 3 bases; nucleotides not matched to a gene: 6. CDR1 is MNHEY, CDR2 SVGEGT, per germline. CDR3 sequence (DNA): TGTGCCAGCAGTTCGGACAGGTTCTACTACGAGCAGTACTTC. It encodes CASSSDRFYYEQYF.

This rearrangement joins TRBV6-5 to TRBJ1-2; 8 bases agree with TRBD1. V dropped 6 bases and J dropped 4; count of bases not matched to a gene: 4. Germline lookup yields CDR1 MNHEY and CDR2 SVGAGI. The CDR3 spans 13 residues. CDR3 in amino acids: CASRTGQGYGYTF. For the CDR3, the DNA is TGTGCCAGCAGGACCGGACAGGGCTATGGCTACACCTTC.

The chain joins TRBV6-5 to TRBJ2-7; a weak D match, TRBD1 (5 bases). The CDR3 is made up of 14 amino acids. V was trimmed by 3 bases and J by 2 bases, leaving 11 bases between them. Germline V gene sequence: CDR1 MNHEY, CDR2 SVGAGI. The CDR3 DNA is TGTGCCAGCAGTTATGGTAGGGGCACCTACGAGCAGTACTTC. Encoded protein: CASSYGRGTYEQYF.